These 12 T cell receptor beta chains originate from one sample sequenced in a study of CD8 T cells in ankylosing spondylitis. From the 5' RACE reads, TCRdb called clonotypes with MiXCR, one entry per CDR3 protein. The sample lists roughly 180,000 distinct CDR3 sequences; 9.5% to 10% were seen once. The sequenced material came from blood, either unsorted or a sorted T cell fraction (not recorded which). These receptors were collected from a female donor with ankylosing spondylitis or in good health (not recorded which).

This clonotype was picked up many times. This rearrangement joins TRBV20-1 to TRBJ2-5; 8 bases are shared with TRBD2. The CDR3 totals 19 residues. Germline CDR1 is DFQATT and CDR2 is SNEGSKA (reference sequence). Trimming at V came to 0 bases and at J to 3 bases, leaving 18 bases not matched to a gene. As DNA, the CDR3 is TGCAGTGCTAGAGATGGAGGAGTGGAAAAAGCGGGAGTCAAAGAGACCCAGTACTTC. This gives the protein CSARDGGVEKAGVKETQYF.

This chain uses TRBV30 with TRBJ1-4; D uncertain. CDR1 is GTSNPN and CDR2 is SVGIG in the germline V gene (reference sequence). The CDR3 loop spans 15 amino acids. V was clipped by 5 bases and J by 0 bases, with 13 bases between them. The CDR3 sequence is CAWGVGATTNEKLFF. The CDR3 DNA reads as TGTGCCTGGGGCGTCGGAGCTACAACTAATGAAAAACTGTTTTTT.

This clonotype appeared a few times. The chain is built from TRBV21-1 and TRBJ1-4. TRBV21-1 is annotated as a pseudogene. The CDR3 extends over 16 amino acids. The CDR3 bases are TGTGCCAGCAGCACTCGCAGGCACGGAACTAATGAAAAACTGTTTTTT. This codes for CASSTRRHGTNEKLFF.

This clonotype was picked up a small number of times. CDR3 bases: TGTGCCAGCAGCCAACAGTCGAGGACTGAAGCTTTCTTT. This codes for CASSQQSRTEAFF. The chain joins TRBV5-4 to TRBJ1-1; D unresolved. V lost 4 bases to trimming and J lost 5 bases, with 12 bases between them. Germline V CDR1 and CDR2: SGHNT, YYREEE (reference sequence). The CDR3 runs 13 residues.

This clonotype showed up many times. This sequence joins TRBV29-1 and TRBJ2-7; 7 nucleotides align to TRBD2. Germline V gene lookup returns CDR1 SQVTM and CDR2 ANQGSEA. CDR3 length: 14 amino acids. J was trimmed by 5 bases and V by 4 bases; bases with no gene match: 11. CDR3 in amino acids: CSVGRRTRGHEQYF. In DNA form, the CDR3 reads TGCAGCGTTGGGCGGAGGACTAGGGGACACGAGCAGTACTTC.

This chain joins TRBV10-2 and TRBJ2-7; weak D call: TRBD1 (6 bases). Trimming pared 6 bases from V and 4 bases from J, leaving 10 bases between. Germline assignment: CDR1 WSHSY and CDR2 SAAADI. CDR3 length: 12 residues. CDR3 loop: CASRDSDYEQYF. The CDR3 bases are TGCGCCAGCAGGGACAGCGATTACGAGCAGTACTTC.

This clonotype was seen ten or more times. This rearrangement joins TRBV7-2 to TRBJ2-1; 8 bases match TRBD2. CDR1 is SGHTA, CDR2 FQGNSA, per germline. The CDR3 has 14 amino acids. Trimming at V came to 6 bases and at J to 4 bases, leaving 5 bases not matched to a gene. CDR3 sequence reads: CASRTGLGYNEQFF. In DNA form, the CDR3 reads TGTGCCAGCAGGACGGGACTAGGGTACAATGAGCAGTTCTTC.

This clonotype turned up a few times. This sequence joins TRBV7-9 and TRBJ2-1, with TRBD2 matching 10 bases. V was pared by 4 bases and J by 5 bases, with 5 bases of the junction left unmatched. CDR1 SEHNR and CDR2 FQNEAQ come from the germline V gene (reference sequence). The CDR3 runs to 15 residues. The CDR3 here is CASSYTSGANNEQFF. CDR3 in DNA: TGTGCCAGCAGCTACACTAGCGGGGCTAACAATGAGCAGTTCTTC.

CDR3 loop: CASSYSDEATEAFF. The CDR3 DNA is TGTGCCAGCAGTTATTCGGACGAGGCCACTGAAGCTTTCTTT. The chain employs TRBV6-2 or TRBV6-3 and TRBJ1-1; D not resolved. V lost 3 bases, J lost 4 bases, and 12 bases lay in between. This CDR3 comprises 14 residues. Germline assignment: CDR1 MNHEY and CDR2 SVGEGT.

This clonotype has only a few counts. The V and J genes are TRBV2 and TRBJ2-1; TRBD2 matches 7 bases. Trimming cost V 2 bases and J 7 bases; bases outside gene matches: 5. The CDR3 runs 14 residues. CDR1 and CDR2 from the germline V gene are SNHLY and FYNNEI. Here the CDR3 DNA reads TGTGCCAGCAGTGAATCCGCGGGAGTGAATGAGCAGTTCTTC. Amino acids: CASSESAGVNEQFF.

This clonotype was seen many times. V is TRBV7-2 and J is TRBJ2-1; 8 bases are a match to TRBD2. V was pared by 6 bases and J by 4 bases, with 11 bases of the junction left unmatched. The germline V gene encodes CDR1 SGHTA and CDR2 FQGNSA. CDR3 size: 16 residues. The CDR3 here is CASSLSTQRGYNEQFF. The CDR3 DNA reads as TGTGCCAGCAGTCTTAGTACCCAGCGGGGGTACAATGAGCAGTTCTTC.

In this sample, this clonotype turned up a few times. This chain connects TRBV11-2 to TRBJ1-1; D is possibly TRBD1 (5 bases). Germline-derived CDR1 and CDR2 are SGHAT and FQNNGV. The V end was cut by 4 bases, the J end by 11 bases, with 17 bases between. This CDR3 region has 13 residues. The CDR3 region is CASSSGHKYKAFF. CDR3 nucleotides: TGTGCCAGCAGCTCCGGACATAAGTATAAGGCTTTCTTT.